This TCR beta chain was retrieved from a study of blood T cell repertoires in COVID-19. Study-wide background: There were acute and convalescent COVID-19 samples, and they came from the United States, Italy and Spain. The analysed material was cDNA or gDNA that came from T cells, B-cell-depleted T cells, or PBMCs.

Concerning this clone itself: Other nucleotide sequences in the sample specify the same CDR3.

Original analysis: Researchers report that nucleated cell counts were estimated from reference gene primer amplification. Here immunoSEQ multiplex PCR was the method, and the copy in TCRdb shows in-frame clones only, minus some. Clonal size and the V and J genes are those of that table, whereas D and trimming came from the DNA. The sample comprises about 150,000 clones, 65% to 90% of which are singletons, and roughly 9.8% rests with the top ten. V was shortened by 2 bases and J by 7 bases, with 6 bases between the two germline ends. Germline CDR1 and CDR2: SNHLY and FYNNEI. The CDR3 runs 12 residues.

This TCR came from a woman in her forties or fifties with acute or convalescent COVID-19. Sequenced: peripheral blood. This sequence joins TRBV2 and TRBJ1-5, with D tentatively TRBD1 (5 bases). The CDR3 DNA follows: TGTGCCAGCAGTGAACAGGGCCAGCCCCAGCATTTT. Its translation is CASSEQGQPQHF.